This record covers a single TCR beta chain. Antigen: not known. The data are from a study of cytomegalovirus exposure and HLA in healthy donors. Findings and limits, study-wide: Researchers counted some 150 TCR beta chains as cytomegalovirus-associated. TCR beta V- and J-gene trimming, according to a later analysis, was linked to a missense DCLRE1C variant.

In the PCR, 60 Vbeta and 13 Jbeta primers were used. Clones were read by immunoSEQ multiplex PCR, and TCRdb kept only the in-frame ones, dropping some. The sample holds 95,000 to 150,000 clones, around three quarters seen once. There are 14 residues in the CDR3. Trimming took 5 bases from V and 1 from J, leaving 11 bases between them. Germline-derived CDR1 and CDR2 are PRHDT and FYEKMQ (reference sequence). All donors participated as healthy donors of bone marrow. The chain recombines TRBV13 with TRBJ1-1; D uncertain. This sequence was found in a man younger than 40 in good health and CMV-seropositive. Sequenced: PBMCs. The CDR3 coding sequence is TGTGCCAGCAGCCCAAAGCCGGGGAACACTGAAGCTTTCTTT. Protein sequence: CASSPKPGNTEAFF.